This TCR beta chain was sequenced in a study of neurological immune-mediated disorders. Study as a whole: For the 35 or so multiple sclerosis patients, the disease was relapsing-remitting in approximately 30 and secondary progressive in 3. Study findings and constraints: The absence of any CDR3 amino acid sequence shared by expanded clones across subjects suggests that repertoires were private in all groups.

This clonotype was picked up many times. As yet, its antigen is unknown. The authors made cDNA by 5'RACE with 10-nucleotide random UMIs. From 15-18 subjects, over 180 million TCR-beta sequences were obtained in each sequencing run. TCRdb independently ran MiXCR on the 5' RACE reads; one entry per CDR3 protein. Of under 80,000 distinct CDR3 sequences in the sample, around 4.8% were seen once. Specimen: PBMCs. The clonotype was recovered from a woman aged 50 to 60 with multiple sclerosis.

The DNA of the CDR3 is TGTGCCAGCAGTTATATCTCCGCGGGTGAGCAGTTCTTC. This sequence encodes CASSYISAGEQFF. The chain couples TRBV6-2 or TRBV6-3 to TRBJ2-1; possibly TRBD2 for D (5 bases). Germline V gene data show CDR1 as MNHEY and CDR2 as SVGEGT. V lost 3 bases and J 9 bases, leaving 12 bases between the germline ends. CDR3 size: 13 residues.